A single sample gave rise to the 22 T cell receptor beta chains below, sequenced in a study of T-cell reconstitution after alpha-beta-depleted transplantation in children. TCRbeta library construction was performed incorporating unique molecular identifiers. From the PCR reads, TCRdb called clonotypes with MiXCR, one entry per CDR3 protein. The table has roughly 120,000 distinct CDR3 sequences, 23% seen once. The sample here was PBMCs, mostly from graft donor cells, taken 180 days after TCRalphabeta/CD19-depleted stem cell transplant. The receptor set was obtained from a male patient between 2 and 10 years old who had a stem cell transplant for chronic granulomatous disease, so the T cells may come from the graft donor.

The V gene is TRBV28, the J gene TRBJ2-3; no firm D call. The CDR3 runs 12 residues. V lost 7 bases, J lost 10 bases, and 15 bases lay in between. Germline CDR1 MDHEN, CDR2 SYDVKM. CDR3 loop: CASTSVGSPQYF. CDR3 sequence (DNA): TGTGCCAGCACCTCGGTGGGGTCCCCGCAGTATTTT.

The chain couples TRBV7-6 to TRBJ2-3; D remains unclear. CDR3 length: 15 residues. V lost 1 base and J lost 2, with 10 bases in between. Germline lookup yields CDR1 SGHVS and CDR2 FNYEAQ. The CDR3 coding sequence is TGTGCCAGCAGCTTAGGCCTAGGGTACACAGATACGCAGTATTTT. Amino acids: CASSLGLGYTDTQYF.

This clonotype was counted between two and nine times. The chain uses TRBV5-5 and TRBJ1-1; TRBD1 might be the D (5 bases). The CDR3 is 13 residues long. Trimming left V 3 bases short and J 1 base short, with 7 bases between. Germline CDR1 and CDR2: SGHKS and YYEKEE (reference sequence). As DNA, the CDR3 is TGTGCCAGCAGCTGGGGGAAGAACACTGAAGCTTTCTTT. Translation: CASSWGKNTEAFF.

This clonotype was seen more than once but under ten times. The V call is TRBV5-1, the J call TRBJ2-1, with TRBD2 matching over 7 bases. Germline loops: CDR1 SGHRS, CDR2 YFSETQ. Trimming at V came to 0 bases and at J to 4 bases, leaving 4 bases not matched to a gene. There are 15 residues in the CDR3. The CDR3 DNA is TGCGCCAGCAGCTTGGTTCTAGCGGAATACAATGAGCAGTTCTTC. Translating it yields CASSLVLAEYNEQFF.

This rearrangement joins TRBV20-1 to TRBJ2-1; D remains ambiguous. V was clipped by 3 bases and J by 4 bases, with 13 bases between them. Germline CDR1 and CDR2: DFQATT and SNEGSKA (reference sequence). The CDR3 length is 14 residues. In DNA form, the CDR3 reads TGCAGTGCTAGGAAATTCCAAGATTACAATGAGCAGTTCTTC. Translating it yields CSARKFQDYNEQFF.

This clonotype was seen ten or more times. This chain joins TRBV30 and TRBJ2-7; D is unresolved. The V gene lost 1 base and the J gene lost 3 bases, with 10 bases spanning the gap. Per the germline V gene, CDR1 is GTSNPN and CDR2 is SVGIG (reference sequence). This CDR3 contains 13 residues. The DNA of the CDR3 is TGTGCCTGGAGTGGTAGGATTAGCTACGAGCAGTACTTC. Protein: CAWSGRISYEQYF.

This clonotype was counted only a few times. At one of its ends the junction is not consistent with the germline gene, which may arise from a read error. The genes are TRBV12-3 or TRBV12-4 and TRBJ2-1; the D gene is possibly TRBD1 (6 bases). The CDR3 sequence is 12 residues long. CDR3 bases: TGTGCCAGCAGGGCGAAGGGACACCCTACAATCTTC. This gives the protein CASRAKGHPTIF.

In DNA form, the CDR3 reads TGCGCCAGCAGCCAAGCCTTAGCGGATACGCAGTATTTT. Translated, it gives CASSQALADTQYF. This chain joins TRBV4-1 and TRBJ2-3; D might be TRBD2 (5 bases). CDR3 length equals 13 residues. Germline V gene lookup returns CDR1 MGHRA and CDR2 YSYEKL. V was clipped by 1 base and J by 6 bases, with 8 bases between them.

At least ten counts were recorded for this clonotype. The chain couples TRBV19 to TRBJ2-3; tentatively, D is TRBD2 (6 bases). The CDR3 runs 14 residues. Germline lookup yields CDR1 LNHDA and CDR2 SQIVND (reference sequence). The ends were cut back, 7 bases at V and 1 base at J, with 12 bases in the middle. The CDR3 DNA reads TGTGCCAGTAACCCGGGACTCCGCACAGATACGCAGTATTTT. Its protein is CASNPGLRTDTQYF.

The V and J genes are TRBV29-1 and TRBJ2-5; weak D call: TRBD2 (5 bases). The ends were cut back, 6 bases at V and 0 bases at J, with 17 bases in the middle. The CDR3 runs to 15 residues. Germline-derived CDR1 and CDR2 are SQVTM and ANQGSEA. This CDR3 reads CSVIILQADQETQYF. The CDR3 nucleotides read TGCAGCGTCATCATTCTACAAGCGGACCAAGAGACCCAGTACTTC.

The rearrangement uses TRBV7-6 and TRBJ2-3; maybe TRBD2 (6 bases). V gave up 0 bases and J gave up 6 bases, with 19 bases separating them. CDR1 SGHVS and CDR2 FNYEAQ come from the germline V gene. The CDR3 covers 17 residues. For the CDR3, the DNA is TGTGCCAGCAGCTTAGCGCACGGCGGGGACTCGATGGATACGCAGTATTTT. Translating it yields CASSLAHGGDSMDTQYF.

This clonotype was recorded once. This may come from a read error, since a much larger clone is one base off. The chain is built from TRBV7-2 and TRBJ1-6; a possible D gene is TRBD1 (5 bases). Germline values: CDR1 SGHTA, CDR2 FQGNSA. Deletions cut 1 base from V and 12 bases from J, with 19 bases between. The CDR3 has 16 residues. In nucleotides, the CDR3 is TGTGCCAGCAGCTTAGATCCAGGGCCAAGGGATTTACCCCTCCACTTT. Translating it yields CASSLDPGPRDLPLHF.

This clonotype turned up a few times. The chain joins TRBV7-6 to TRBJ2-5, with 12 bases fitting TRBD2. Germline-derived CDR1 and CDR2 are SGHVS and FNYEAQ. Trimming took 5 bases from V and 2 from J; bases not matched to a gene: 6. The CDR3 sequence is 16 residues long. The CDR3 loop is CASSLRTSGAQETQYF. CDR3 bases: TGTGCCAGCAGCCTCAGGACTAGCGGGGCTCAAGAGACCCAGTACTTC.

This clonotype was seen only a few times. The DNA of the CDR3 is TGCGCCAGCAGCTTGTTCAGACTAGCGGGAGATGAGCAGTTCTTC. It encodes CASSLFRLAGDEQFF. The chain links TRBV5-1 to TRBJ2-1, with 12 bases identical to TRBD2. The CDR3 loop spans 15 amino acids. Germline values: CDR1 SGHRS, CDR2 YFSETQ. V lost 1 base to trimming and J lost 8 bases; unmatched junction nucleotides: 4.

CDR3 protein: CSEGPAGVYNEQFF. CDR3 bases: TGCAGCGAGGGCCCAGCGGGAGTATATAATGAGCAGTTCTTC. The gene calls are TRBV29-1 and TRBJ2-1; 8 bases line up with TRBD2. CDR1 is SQVTM, CDR2 ANQGSEA, per germline. This CDR3 contains 14 residues. Germline trimming cut 7 bases from V and 7 bases from J; bases unmatched to any gene: 12.

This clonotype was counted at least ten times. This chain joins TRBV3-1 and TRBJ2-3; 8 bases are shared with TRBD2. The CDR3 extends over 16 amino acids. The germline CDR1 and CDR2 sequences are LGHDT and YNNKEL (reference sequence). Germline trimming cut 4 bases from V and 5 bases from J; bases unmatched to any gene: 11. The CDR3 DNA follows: TGTGCCAGCAGCCCACGGACTAGCCCAGGAGGAGATACGCAGTATTTT. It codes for CASSPRTSPGGDTQYF.

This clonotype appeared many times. The DNA of the CDR3 is TGCAGTGCCTCTCCGGGACACTATTCACCCCTCCACTTT. This encodes CSASPGHYSPLHF. V usage is TRBV20-1 and J usage is TRBJ1-6, with D possibly being TRBD1 (6 bases). The CDR3 loop spans 13 amino acids. V was trimmed by 6 bases and J by 8 bases, leaving 14 bases between them. Germline CDR1 DFQATT, CDR2 SNEGSKA (reference sequence).

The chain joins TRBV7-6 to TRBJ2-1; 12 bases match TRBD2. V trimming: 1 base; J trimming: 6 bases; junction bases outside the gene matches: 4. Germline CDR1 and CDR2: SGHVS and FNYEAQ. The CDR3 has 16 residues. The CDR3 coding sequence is TGTGCCAGCAGCTTAGGGACTAGCGGGATGGGCAATGAGCAGTTCTTC. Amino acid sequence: CASSLGTSGMGNEQFF.

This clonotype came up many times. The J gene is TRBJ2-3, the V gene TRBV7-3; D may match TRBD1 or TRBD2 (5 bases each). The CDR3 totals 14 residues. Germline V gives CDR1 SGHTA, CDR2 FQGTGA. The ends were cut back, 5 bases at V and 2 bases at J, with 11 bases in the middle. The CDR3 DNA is TGTGCCAGCAGCCTGGGACCCAACACAGATACGCAGTATTTT. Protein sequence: CASSLGPNTDTQYF.

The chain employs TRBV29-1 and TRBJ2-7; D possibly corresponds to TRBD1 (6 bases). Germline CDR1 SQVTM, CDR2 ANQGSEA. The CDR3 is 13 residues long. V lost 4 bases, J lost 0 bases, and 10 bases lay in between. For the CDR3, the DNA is TGCAGCGTTGTGTGGGACAACTCCTACGAGCAGTACTTC. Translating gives CSVVWDNSYEQYF.

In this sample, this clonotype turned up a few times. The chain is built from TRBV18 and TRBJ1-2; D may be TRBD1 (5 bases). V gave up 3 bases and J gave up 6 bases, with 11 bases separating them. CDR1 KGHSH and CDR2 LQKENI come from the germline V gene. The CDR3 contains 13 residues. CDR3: CASSPDGANGYTF. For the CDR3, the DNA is TGTGCCAGCTCACCCGACGGGGCCAATGGCTACACCTTC.

The CDR3 reads CASSLKGSGNTIYF. CDR3 bases: TGTGCCAGCAGCTTAAAGGGTTCTGGAAACACCATATATTTT. The chain joins TRBV7-6 to TRBJ1-3; D is unclear. Germline values: CDR1 SGHVS, CDR2 FNYEAQ. V lost 2 bases and J 1 base, leaving 6 bases between the germline ends. The CDR3 extends over 14 amino acids.